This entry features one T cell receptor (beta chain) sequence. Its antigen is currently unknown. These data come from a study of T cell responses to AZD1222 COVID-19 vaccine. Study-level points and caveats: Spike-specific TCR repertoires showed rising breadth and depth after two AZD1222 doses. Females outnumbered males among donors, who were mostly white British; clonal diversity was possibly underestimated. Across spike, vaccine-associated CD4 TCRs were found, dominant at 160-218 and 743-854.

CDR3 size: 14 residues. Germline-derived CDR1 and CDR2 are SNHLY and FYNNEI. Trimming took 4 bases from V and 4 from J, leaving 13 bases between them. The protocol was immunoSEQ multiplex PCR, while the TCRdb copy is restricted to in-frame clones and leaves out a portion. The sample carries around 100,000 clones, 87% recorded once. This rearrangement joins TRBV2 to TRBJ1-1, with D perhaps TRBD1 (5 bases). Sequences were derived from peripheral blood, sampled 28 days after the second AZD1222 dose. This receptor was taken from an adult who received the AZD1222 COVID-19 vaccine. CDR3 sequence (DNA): TGTGCCAGCAGTGCGTTAACAGGTGGCACTGAAGCTTTCTTT. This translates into CASSALTGGTEAFF.